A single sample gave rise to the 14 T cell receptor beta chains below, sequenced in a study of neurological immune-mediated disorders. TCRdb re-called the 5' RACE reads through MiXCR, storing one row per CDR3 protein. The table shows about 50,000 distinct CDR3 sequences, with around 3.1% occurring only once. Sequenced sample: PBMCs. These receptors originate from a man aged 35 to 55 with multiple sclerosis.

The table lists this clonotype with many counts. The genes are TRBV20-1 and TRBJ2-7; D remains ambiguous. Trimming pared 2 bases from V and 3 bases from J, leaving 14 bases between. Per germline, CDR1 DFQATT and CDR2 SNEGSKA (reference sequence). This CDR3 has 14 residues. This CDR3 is CSARSPWSDYEQYF. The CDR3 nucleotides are TGCAGTGCTAGAAGTCCCTGGTCGGACTACGAGCAGTACTTC.

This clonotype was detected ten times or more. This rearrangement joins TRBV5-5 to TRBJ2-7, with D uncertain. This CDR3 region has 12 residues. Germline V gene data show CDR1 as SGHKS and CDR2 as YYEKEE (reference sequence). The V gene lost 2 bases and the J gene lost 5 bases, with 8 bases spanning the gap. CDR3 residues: CASSLVRNEQYF. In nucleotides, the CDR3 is TGTGCCAGCAGCTTAGTTCGAAACGAGCAGTACTTC.

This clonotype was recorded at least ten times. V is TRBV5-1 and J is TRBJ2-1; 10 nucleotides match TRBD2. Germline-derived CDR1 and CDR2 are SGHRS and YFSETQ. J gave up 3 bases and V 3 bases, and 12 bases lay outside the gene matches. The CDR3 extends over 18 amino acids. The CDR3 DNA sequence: TGCGCCAGCAGCTCGACCCCATTAGCGGGGGGTTACTACAATGAGCAGTTCTTC. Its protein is CASSSTPLAGGYYNEQFF.

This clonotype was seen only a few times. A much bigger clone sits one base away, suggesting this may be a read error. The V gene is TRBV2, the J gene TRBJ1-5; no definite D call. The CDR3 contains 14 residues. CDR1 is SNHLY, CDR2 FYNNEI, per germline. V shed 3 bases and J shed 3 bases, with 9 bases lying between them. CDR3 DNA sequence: TGTGCCAGCAGTGACCGAGCTATCAATCAGCCCCAGCATTTT. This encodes CASSDRAINQPQHF.

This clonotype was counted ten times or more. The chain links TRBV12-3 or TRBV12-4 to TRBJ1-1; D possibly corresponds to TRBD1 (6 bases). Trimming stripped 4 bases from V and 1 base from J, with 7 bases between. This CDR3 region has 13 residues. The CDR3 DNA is TGTGCCAGCAGTTGGGGACAGAACACTGAAGCTTTCTTT. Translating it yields CASSWGQNTEAFF.

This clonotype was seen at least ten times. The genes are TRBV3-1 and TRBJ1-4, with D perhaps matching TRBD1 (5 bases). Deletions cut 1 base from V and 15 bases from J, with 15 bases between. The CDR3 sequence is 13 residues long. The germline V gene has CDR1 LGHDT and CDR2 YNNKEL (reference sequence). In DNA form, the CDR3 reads TGTGCCAGCAGCCAAGGTCGACAGACGAGGTTGTTTTTT. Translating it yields CASSQGRQTRLFF.

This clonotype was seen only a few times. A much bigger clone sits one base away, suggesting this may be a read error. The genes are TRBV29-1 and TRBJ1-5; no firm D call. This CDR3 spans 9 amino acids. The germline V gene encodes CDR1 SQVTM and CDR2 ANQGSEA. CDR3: CRAPQPQHF. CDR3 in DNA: TGCAGAGCTCCACAGCCCCAGCATTTT.

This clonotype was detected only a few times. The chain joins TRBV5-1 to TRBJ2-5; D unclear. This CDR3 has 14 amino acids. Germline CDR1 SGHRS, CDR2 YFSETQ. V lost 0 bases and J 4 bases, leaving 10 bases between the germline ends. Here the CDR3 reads CASSLALARETQYF. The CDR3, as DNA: TGCGCCAGCAGCTTGGCACTGGCCCGAGAGACCCAGTACTTC.

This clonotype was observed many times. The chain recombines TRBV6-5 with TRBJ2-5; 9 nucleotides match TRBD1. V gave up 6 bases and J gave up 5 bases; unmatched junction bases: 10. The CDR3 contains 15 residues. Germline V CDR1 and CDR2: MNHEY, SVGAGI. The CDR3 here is CASSSTGGIGETQYF. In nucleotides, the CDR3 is TGTGCCAGCAGCTCTACAGGGGGCATTGGGGAGACCCAGTACTTC.

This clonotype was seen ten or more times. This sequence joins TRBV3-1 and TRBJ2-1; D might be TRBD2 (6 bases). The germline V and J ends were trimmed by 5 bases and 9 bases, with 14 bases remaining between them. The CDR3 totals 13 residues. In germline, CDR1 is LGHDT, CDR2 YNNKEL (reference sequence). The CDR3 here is CASSSSGTAEQFF. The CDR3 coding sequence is TGTGCCAGCAGCTCTTCCGGGACTGCTGAGCAGTTCTTC.

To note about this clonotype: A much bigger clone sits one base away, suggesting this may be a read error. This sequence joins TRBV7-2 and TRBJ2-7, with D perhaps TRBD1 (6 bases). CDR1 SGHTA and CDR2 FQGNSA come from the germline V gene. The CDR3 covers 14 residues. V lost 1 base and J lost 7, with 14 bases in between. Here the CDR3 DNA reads TGTGCCAGCAGCTTAGTCAGGGGAAGAAAAGAGCAGTACTTC. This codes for CASSLVRGRKEQYF.

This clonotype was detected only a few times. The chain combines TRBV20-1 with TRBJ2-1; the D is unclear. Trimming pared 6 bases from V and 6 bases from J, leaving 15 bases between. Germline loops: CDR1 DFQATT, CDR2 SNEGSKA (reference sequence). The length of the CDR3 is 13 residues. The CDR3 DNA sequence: TGCAGTGCCCCCCACTTTGCGGTCAATGAGCAGTTCTTC. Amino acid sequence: CSAPHFAVNEQFF.

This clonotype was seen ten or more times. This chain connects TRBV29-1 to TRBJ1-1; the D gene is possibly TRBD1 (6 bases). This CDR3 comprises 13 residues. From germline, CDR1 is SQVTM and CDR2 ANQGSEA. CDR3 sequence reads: CGGDGGLNTEAFF. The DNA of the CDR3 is TGCGGAGGAGACGGGGGGCTGAACACTGAAGCTTTCTTT.

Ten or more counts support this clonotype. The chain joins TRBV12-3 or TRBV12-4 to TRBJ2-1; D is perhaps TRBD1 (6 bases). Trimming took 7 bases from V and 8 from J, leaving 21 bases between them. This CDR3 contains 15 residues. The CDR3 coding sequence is TGTGCCAGCACCCTGGGGTGGGGCAGGGGCGATGAGCAGTTCTTC. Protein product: CASTLGWGRGDEQFF.